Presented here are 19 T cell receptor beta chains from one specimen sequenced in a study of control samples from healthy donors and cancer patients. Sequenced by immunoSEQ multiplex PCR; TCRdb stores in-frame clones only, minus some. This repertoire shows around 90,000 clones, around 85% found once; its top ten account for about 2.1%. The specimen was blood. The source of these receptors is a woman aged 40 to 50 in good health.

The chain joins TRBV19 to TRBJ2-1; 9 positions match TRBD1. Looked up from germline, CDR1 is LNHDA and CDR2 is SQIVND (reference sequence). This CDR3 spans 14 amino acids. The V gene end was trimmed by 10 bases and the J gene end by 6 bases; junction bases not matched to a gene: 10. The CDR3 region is CATLSGTGSNEQFF. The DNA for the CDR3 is TGTGCCACCCTTTCAGGGACAGGGAGCAATGAGCAGTTCTTC. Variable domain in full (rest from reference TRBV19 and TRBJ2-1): DGGITQSPKYLFRKEGQNVTLSCEQNLNHDAMYWYRQDPGQGLRLIYYSQIVNDFQKGDIAEGYSVSREKKESFPLTVTSAQKNPTAFYLCATLSGTGSNEQFFGPGTRLTVL.

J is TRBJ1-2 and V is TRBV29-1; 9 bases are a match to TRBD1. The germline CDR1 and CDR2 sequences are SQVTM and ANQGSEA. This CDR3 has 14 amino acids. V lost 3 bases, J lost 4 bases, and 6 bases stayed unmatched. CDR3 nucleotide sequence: TGCAGCGTTGAGGGGGGACAGGGCTTCTATGGCTACACCTTC. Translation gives CSVEGGQGFYGYTF.

CDR3 DNA: TGCAGTGCTAGTTCCCGCCAGGGAAGTCGCGATCAGCCCCAGCATTTT. Its protein is CSASSRQGSRDQPQHF. V gene TRBV20-1 combines with J gene TRBJ1-5, with D maybe TRBD1 (5 bases). V was trimmed by 3 bases and J by 5 bases, leaving 20 bases between them. Germline CDR1 DFQATT, CDR2 SNEGSKA (reference sequence). The CDR3 is 16 amino acids.

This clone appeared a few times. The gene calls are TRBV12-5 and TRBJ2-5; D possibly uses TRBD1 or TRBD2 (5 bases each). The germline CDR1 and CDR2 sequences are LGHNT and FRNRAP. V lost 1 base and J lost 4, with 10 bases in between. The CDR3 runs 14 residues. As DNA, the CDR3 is TGTGCTAGTGGTTTGGCTTCAGGGAGAGAGACCCAGTACTTC. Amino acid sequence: CASGLASGRETQYF.

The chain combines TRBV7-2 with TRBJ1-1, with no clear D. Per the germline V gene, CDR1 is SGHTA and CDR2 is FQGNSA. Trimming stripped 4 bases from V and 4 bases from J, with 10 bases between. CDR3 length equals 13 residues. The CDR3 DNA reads TGTGCCAGCAGCTCTTACGGAAGCACTGAAGCTTTCTTT. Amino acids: CASSSYGSTEAFF.

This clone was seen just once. The CDR3 sequence: CASSQGGHSNTGELFF. CDR3 in DNA: TGCGCCAGCAGCCAAGGGGGACACTCGAACACCGGGGAGCTGTTTTTT. The rearrangement links TRBV4-3 to TRBJ2-2, with a weak D call TRBD1 (6 bases). With 1 base removed from V and 0 bases from J, the gap between germline ends came to 9 bases. Germline V lookup: CDR1 LGHNA, CDR2 YSLEER. The CDR3 runs to 16 residues.

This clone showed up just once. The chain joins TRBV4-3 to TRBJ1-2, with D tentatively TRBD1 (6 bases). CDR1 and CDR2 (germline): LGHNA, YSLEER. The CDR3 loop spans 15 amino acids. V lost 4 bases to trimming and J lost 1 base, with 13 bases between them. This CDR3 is CASSPGVARNYGYTF. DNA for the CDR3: TGCGCCAGCAGCCCAGGGGTGGCGCGTAACTATGGCTACACCTTC.

CDR3 in amino acids: CASSPHVGLGLGQETQYF. The CDR3 DNA is TGTGCCAGCAGCCCTCACGTCGGCCTGGGACTAGGGCAAGAGACCCAGTACTTC. V gene TRBV3-1 (or the pseudogene TRBV3-2) combines with J gene TRBJ2-5; 8 bases line up with TRBD2. After removal of 4 bases from V and 2 bases from J, the junction contained 15 bases not matched to a gene. The CDR3 loop spans 18 amino acids. Germline lookup yields CDR1 LGHDT and CDR2 YNNKEL (reference sequence).

CDR3 region: CSVKRVYYGYTF. Written as DNA, the CDR3 is TGCAGCGTTAAGAGGGTATACTATGGCTACACCTTC. This rearrangement joins TRBV29-1 to TRBJ1-2, with D uncertain. The CDR3 sequence is 12 residues long. Germline CDR1 and CDR2: SQVTM and ANQGSEA. V was cut by 5 bases and J by 3 bases, with 10 bases left in between.

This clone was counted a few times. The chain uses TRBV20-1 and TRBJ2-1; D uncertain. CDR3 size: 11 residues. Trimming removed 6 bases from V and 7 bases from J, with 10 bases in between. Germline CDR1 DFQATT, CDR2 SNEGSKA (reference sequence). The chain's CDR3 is CSARRTNEQFF. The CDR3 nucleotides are TGCAGTGCCCGACGCACTAATGAGCAGTTCTTC.

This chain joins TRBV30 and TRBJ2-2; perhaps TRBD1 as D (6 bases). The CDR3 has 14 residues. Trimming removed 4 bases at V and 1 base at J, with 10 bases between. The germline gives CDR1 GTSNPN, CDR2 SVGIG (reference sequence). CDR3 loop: CAWKPGQNTGELFF. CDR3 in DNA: TGTGCCTGGAAGCCGGGACAGAACACCGGGGAGCTGTTTTTT. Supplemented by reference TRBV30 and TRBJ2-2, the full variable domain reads SQTIHQWPATLVQPVGSPLSLECTVEGTSNPNLYWYRQAAGRGLQLLFYSVGIGQISSEVPQNLSASRPQDRQFILSSKKLLLSDSGFYLCAWKPGQNTGELFFGEGSRLTVL.

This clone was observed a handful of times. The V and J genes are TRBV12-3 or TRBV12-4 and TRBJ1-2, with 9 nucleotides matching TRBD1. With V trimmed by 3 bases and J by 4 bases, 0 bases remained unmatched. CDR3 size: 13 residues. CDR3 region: CASSLGQGYGYTF. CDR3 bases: TGTGCCAGCAGTTTGGGACAGGGCTATGGCTACACCTTC.

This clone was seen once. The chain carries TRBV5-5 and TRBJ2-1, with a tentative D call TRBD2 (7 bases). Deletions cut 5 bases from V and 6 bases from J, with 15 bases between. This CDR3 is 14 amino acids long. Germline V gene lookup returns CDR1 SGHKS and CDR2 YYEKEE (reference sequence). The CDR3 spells CASRRGGQGNEQFF. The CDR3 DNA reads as TGTGCCAGCAGGCGCGGGGGACAAGGCAATGAGCAGTTCTTC.

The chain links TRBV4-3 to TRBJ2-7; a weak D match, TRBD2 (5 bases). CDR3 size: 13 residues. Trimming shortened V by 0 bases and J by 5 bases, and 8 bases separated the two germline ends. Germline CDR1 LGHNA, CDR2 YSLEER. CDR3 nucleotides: TGCGCCAGCAGCCAAGATACCGGGGACGAGCAGTACTTC. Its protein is CASSQDTGDEQYF.

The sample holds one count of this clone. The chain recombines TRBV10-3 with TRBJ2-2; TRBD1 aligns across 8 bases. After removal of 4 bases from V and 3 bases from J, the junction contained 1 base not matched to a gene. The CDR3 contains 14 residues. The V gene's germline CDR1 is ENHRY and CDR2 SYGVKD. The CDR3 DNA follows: TGTGCCATCAGTGGGACAGGGTACACCGGGGAGCTGTTTTTT. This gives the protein CAISGTGYTGELFF.

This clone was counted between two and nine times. In DNA, the CDR3 is TGTGCCAGCAGTCAACCCCCGACCCCCGATACGCAGTATTTT. Translated, it gives CASSQPPTPDTQYF. V usage is TRBV6-2 or TRBV6-3 and J usage is TRBJ2-3; D remains unclear. Trimming took 5 bases from V and 6 from J, leaving 15 bases between them. The germline CDR1 and CDR2 sequences are MNHEY and SVGEGT. This CDR3 spans 14 amino acids.

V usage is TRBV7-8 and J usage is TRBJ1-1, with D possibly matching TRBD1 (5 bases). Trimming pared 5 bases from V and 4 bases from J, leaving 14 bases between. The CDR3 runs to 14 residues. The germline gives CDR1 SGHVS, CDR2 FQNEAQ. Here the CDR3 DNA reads TGTGCCAGCAGCACATTGGGGGGGAGCACTGAAGCTTTCTTT. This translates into CASSTLGGSTEAFF.

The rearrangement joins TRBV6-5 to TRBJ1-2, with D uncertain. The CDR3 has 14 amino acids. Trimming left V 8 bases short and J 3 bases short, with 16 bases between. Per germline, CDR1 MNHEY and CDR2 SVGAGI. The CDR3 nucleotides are TGTGCCAGCCGGTATAGCGTCGGGGACTATGGCTACACCTTC. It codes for CASRYSVGDYGYTF.

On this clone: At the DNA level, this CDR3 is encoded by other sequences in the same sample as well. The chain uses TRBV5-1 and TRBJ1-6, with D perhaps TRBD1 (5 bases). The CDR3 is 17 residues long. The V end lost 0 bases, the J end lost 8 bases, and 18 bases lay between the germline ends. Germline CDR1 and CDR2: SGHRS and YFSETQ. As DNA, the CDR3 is TGCGCCAGCAGCTTGGGGACCGGGGCCGGGGGGGATTCACCCCTCCACTTT. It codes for CASSLGTGAGGDSPLHF.